This TCR beta chain was sequenced in a study of T cells after yellow fever vaccination (dated by TCRdb to between 2017 and 2020). About the full investigation: The SMART-Seq v4 Ultra Low Input RNA kit was used to prepare libraries from fractions with low cell numbers. To follow T-cell clones before and after both primary and booster YFV17D yellow fever vaccination, bulk TCR alpha and beta repertoires underwent longitudinal sequencing. The cohort comprised two healthy male donors, one aged 18 to 30 and one aged 30 to 39 years. Blood was drawn at multiple timepoints before and after primary and secondary immunization, with bulk PBMC replicates and cell subsets isolated.

In the paper's terms, the treatment or condition label means: live attenuated yellow fever vaccine strain. At each blood-draw timepoint, two biological replicates of bulk PBMCs were obtained. A standard Ficoll-Paque protocol was used to isolate PBMCs from peripheral blood. TriZol was used to extract RNA from bulk PBMCs, CD4 and CD8 fractions, and dextramer-positive and dextramer-negative fractions. Overall study results and their limits: After the booster, most of the clones that had expanded following primary vaccination were detected again (almost 98% of CD4 and around 88% of CD8), which suggests that memory was broadly maintained. Compared with the primary T-cell response, the secondary T-cell response was weaker but faster, peaking on day 5 rather than day 15. A small fraction of clonotypes appeared in both the CD4 and CD8 compartments, likely as a result of convergent recombination. FACS-sorted repertoires could contain abundant contaminating clonotypes from the bulk population, so computational filtering was required. The study included only two donors, which limits how far the findings can be generalized.

This clonotype was observed a handful of times. Its antigen has not been determined. No clone much larger than this one lies a single base away; base qualities are absent. Per the germline V gene (reference sequence), MNHNY is the CDR1 and SVGAGI is the CDR2. The CDR3 contains 15 residues, cysteine and phenylalanine counted. Only CDR3 DNA is held: 45 bases, read in frame from base 1. A distance of 15 bases separates the germline ends of V and J, which lose 2 bases and 5 bases respectively. TCRdb names Illumina NovaSeq 6000 as the instrument used. Synthesis of TCR cDNA relied on 5'RACE template switching, a step that introduced a universal primer site along with unique molecular identifiers. Priming of cDNA synthesis was performed from both the TCR alpha and TCR beta constant segments. Libraries were amplified in two PCR steps, with sample barcodes and sequencing adapters added in the second step. Sequencing of the libraries was done on either Illumina HiSeq 2500 (2x100 bp) or NovaSeq (2x150 bp). Per the authors' processing: MIGEC was used to demultiplex reads and collapse the reads into UMI consensus sequences, and MiXCR was used for V(D)J alignment. Vaccine-responding clonotypes were defined with edgeR using replicate PBMC samples, requiring FDR below 0.01 and a log2 fold change above 5 up to day 15. Each bulk clonotype received a CD4 or CD8 identity based on whether the sequenced CD4 or CD8 repertoire contained that clonotype at higher abundance. Using fastp at Q25 and MiXCR, TCRdb reprocessed the public reads and kept productive beta chains. Each CDR3 protein appears once, grouped with its most common genes and DNA. TCRdb's processing, not the authors' own work, is the source of the V and J calls. Counted in this sample were some 420,000 distinct CDR3 sequences; 18% of them appeared once. The ten largest account for 15% to 20% of the sample.

This chain is built from TRBV6-6 and TRBJ2-5; possibly the D gene is TRBD2, per 6 matching bases. The TCR originated in a man between 18 and 35 years old who received the YFV17D yellow fever vaccine. The specimen comprised PBMCs, sampled before the yellow fever booster vaccination. The nucleotide sequence reads as follows: TGTGCCAGCAGTTACCGTAGGAGGGGAGAGGAGACCCAGTACTTC. Its coded protein is CASSYRRRGEETQYF.